This entry lists 8 T cell receptor beta chains sequenced from one sample in a study of response to subunit inactivated influenza vaccine. TCRdb processed the RT-PCR reads anew with MiXCR; each CDR3 protein has one entry. The sample consists of about 700,000 distinct CDR3 sequences, more than 11% of them appearing once. The specimen was PBMCs from blood, collected roughly 15 days before vaccination. The receptors stem from a man in his forties or fifties who received an inactivated influenza vaccine.

The gene calls are TRBV20-1 and TRBJ2-6; no definite D call. The length of the CDR3 is 13 residues. Trimming stripped 6 bases from V and 0 bases from J, with 6 bases between. From germline, CDR1 is DFQATT and CDR2 SNEGSKA (reference sequence). The CDR3 DNA is TGCAGTGCATTGCCCTCTGGGGCCAACGTCCTGACTTTC. It is translated as CSALPSGANVLTF.

This chain joins TRBV6-2 or TRBV6-3 and TRBJ2-6; no clear D gene. CDR1 is MNHEY, CDR2 SVGEGT, per germline. V lost 9 bases and J 0 bases, leaving 9 bases between the germline ends. The CDR3 covers 14 residues. The CDR3 protein is CASSTYSGANVLTF. The CDR3 DNA follows: TGTGCCAGTTCAACCTACTCTGGGGCCAACGTCCTGACTTTC.

CDR3 coding DNA: TGCAGCGTAGTCCGGGCGGGGGGCGGCACAGATACGCAGTATTTT. Its translation: CSVVRAGGGTDTQYF. V usage is TRBV29-1 and J usage is TRBJ2-3, with TRBD2 matching over 8 bases. The germline V gene encodes CDR1 SQVTM and CDR2 ANQGSEA. V was pared by 6 bases and J by 1 base, with 9 bases of the junction left unmatched. The CDR3 is made up of 15 amino acids.

The chain links TRBV2 to TRBJ1-4; D is unclear. Germline V lookup: CDR1 SNHLY, CDR2 FYNNEI. The V and J ends lost 0 bases and 4 bases respectively, with 6 bases between them. The CDR3 is made up of 14 amino acids. CDR3 protein: CASSEAGFNEKLFF. Here the CDR3 DNA reads TGTGCCAGCAGTGAAGCCGGGTTTAATGAAAAACTGTTTTTT.

Only a few counts were recorded for this clonotype. V usage is TRBV20-1 and J usage is TRBJ2-2; a possible D gene is TRBD1 (5 bases). This CDR3 has 12 residues. V was clipped by 6 bases and J by 5 bases, with 10 bases between them. Germline V gives CDR1 DFQATT, CDR2 SNEGSKA (reference sequence). This CDR3 reads CSASRVTGELFF. In DNA, the CDR3 is TGCAGTGCGAGCAGGGTTACCGGGGAGCTGTTTTTT.

The V gene is TRBV28, the J gene TRBJ2-2; D perhaps matches TRBD2 (6 bases). There are 15 residues in the CDR3. Trimming shortened V by 6 bases and J by 1 base, and 12 bases separated the two germline ends. CDR1 is MDHEN and CDR2 is SYDVKM in the germline V gene. CDR3: CASRPGLLNTGELFF. The CDR3 DNA sequence: TGTGCCAGCAGACCGGGACTCTTGAACACCGGGGAGCTGTTTTTT.

The table lists this clonotype with a few counts. This chain uses TRBV5-1 with TRBJ1-1, with D unclear. The CDR3 extends over 16 amino acids. V lost 0 bases to trimming and J lost 0 bases, with 12 bases between them. Germline V lookup: CDR1 SGHRS, CDR2 YFSETQ. CDR3 DNA: TGCGCCAGCAGCTTGGCACTATCAGGTATGAACACTGAAGCTTTCTTT. This translates into CASSLALSGMNTEAFF.

This clonotype was counted at least ten times. The chain combines TRBV29-1 with TRBJ2-3, with 11 bases identical to TRBD2. J was trimmed by 8 bases and V by 4 bases; bases with no gene match: 11. Germline V gives CDR1 SQVTM, CDR2 ANQGSEA. The length of the CDR3 is 15 residues. CDR3 residues: CSVVIAGGAVGTQYF. The CDR3, as DNA: TGCAGCGTTGTAATAGCGGGAGGGGCAGTCGGTACGCAGTATTTT.